The 21 T cell receptor beta chains given below trace back to one sample, sequenced in a study of T-cell reconstitution after alpha-beta-depleted transplantation in children. The library targeted TCRbeta and was prepared with unique molecular identifiers. One entry per CDR3 protein, called by TCRdb with MiXCR from the PCR reads. Among about 580,000 distinct CDR3 sequences listed, more than 20% were seen once. The sample here was PBMCs, mostly from graft donor cells, taken 360 days after TCRalphabeta/CD19-depleted stem cell transplant. The receptors derive from a boy under three years old who had a stem cell transplant for acute myeloid leukemia, so the T cells may come from the graft donor.

At least ten counts were recorded for this clonotype. The chain links TRBV29-1 to TRBJ1-1, with TRBD1 identical over 8 bases. Trimming cost V 6 bases and J 5 bases; bases outside gene matches: 2. The CDR3 sequence is 11 residues long. Germline CDR1 is SQVTM and CDR2 is ANQGSEA. Written as DNA, the CDR3 is TGCAGCGTCCGACAGGGGACTGAAGCTTTCTTT. Its translation is CSVRQGTEAFF.

The chain is built from TRBV6-2 or TRBV6-3 and TRBJ1-2; no firm D call. Deletions cut 2 bases from V and 8 bases from J, with 24 bases between. CDR1 is MNHEY and CDR2 is SVGEGT in the germline V gene. The CDR3 has 17 amino acids. This CDR3 is CASSYSYLASVMGGYTF. In DNA form, the CDR3 reads TGTGCCAGCAGTTACAGTTATCTGGCGTCGGTAATGGGCGGCTACACCTTC.

V gene TRBV6-5 combines with J gene TRBJ2-7; 7 nucleotides match TRBD2. The J segment lost 6 bases and the V segment lost 5 bases, leaving 4 bases of the junction unmatched. The length of the CDR3 is 12 residues. Germline CDR1 and CDR2: MNHEY and SVGAGI. CDR3 region: CASSRPGGEQYV. CDR3 in DNA: TGTGCCAGCAGTCGCCCGGGGGGCGAGCAGTACGTC.

The chain employs TRBV20-1 and TRBJ2-7; D perhaps matches TRBD1 (6 bases). The germline CDR1 and CDR2 sequences are DFQATT and SNEGSKA (reference sequence). The CDR3 runs to 13 residues. CDR3 sequence reads: CSARGARSVEQYF. The CDR3 DNA reads TGCAGCGCCAGGGGCGCCAGGTCAGTCGAGCAGTACTTC.

There are many counts of this clonotype. The rearrangement uses TRBV6-1 and TRBJ2-5; 7 bases are shared with TRBD1. CDR1 and CDR2 (germline): MNHNS, SASEGT. The CDR3 covers 17 residues. Trimming took 5 bases from V and 3 from J; bases not matched to a gene: 15. The CDR3 spells CASSHLRTGEGKETQYF. CDR3 coding DNA: TGTGCCAGCAGTCATCTCCGAACAGGGGAAGGAAAAGAGACCCAGTACTTC.

The table lists this clonotype with many counts. V is TRBV20-1 and J is TRBJ1-4; D is uncertain. Deletions cut 1 base from V and 8 bases from J, with 14 bases between. This CDR3 is built from 14 residues. Germline lookup yields CDR1 DFQATT and CDR2 SNEGSKA (reference sequence). The DNA of the CDR3 is TGCAGTGCTAGAGCACCCCTCTTACGCGAAAAACTGTTTTTT. Translation: CSARAPLLREKLFF.

J is TRBJ2-4 and V is TRBV12-3 or TRBV12-4, with TRBD2 identical over 8 bases. With 5 bases clipped from V and 0 bases from J, the junction kept 6 bases outside the gene matches. This CDR3 region has 16 residues. CDR3 residues: CASSPSGGEAKNIQYF. The CDR3 coding sequence is TGTGCCAGCAGTCCGAGCGGGGGCGAAGCCAAAAACATTCAGTACTTC.

The chain combines TRBV20-1 with TRBJ2-3, with 8 positions matching TRBD2. V lost 5 bases and J lost 6; bases outside the gene matches: 22. Germline values: CDR1 DFQATT, CDR2 SNEGSKA (reference sequence). The CDR3 extends over 18 amino acids. The CDR3 DNA is TGCAGTGCTTCCATCGGGCGGGGGTTACGAACGGGAGGGGATACGCAGTATTTT. It is translated as CSASIGRGLRTGGDTQYF.

The genes are TRBV6-1 and TRBJ1-3; D is possibly TRBD1 (5 bases). V lost 5 bases to trimming and J lost 0 bases, with 11 bases between them. The CDR3 is 15 amino acids. CDR1 and CDR2 from the germline V gene are MNHNS and SASEGT. As DNA, the CDR3 is TGTGCCAGCAGTCCGGGACCCAACTCTGGAAACACCATATATTTT. Amino acids: CASSPGPNSGNTIYF.

The chain couples TRBV28 to TRBJ2-2; 7 bases map to TRBD2. The CDR3 has 13 residues. Germline CDR1 reads MDHEN; CDR2 reads SYDVKM. J was trimmed by 5 bases and V by 7 bases; bases with no gene match: 4. CDR3 nucleotide sequence: TGTGCCAGCAACTACGGGGGGACCGGGGAGCTGTTTTTT. Protein sequence: CASNYGGTGELFF.

About this clonotype: Since a much larger clone is just one base distant, this may be a read error. This chain connects TRBV10-3 to TRBJ2-7; D unresolved. The germline gives CDR1 ENHRY, CDR2 SYGVKD. This CDR3 contains 11 residues. The CDR3 DNA is TGTGCCATCAGTGATTGGGAAAACCAGTGCTTC. The encoded protein is CAISDWENQCF.

This clonotype came up a few times. The chain links TRBV20-1 to TRBJ2-1; D possibly uses TRBD1 or TRBD2 (5 bases each). Per germline, CDR1 DFQATT and CDR2 SNEGSKA (reference sequence). This CDR3 is 13 amino acids long. The V end lost 8 bases, the J end lost 2 bases, and 13 bases lay between the germline ends. The CDR3 nucleotides are TGCAGTACAATCACGGGGCCCTACAATGAGCAGTTCTTC. This gives the protein CSTITGPYNEQFF.

This clonotype was seen many times. V gene TRBV12-3 or TRBV12-4 combines with J gene TRBJ2-1; D remains ambiguous. This CDR3 is built from 15 residues. The V end was cut by 6 bases, the J end by 6 bases, with 18 bases between. CDR3 bases: TGTGCCAGCAGCCCTCGACCCGGTTGGGGCAATGAGCAGTTCTTC. It is translated as CASSPRPGWGNEQFF.

This clonotype was observed a handful of times. For the CDR3, the DNA is TGTGCCAGCAGTTTATCTCCTGCGGACACTGAAGCTTTCTTT. Translated, it gives CASSLSPADTEAFF. This chain joins TRBV12-3 or TRBV12-4 and TRBJ1-1; D remains unclear. V lost 2 bases and J lost 3, with 10 bases in between. The CDR3 loop spans 14 amino acids.

In its sample, this clonotype was seen many times. V gene TRBV4-3 combines with J gene TRBJ1-2; D may be TRBD1 (5 bases). Germline values: CDR1 LGHNA, CDR2 YSLEER. The CDR3 totals 15 residues. The V end lost 6 bases, the J end lost 2 bases, and 16 bases lay between the germline ends. As DNA, the CDR3 is TGCGCCAGCAGACAGGTTACCGGGGGGAACTATGGCTACACCTTC. Translating it yields CASRQVTGGNYGYTF.

The rearrangement uses TRBV7-3 and TRBJ2-6; D ambiguous. CDR1 and CDR2 (germline): SGHTA, FQGTGA. The CDR3 consists of 16 residues. Between the trimmed V and J ends, which lost 5 bases and 3 bases, there was a span of 14 bases. The DNA for the CDR3 is TGTGCCAGCAGCGCGAAGCTAGTCTTTGGGGCCAACGTCCTGACTTTC. Translation: CASSAKLVFGANVLTF.

This chain connects TRBV6-1 to TRBJ2-5; D unclear. Germline assignment: CDR1 MNHNS and CDR2 SASEGT. CDR3 length: 15 residues. The V end lost 6 bases, the J end lost 0 bases, and 14 bases lay between the germline ends. The CDR3 sequence is CASSSGPPYQETQYF. The CDR3 coding sequence is TGTGCCAGCAGCTCCGGACCGCCGTACCAAGAGACCCAGTACTTC.

The genes are TRBV14 and TRBJ2-7, with D perhaps TRBD2 (6 bases). The length of the CDR3 is 17 residues. The germline V gene has CDR1 SGHDN and CDR2 FVKESK. Trimming pared 0 bases from V and 4 bases from J, leaving 19 bases between. This CDR3 reads CASSQDKVWGRRYEQYF. The DNA of the CDR3 is TGTGCCAGCAGCCAAGATAAGGTTTGGGGGAGGAGGTACGAGCAGTACTTC. Variable domain in full (rest from reference TRBV14 and TRBJ2-7): EAGVTQFPSHSVIEKGQTVTLRCDPISGHDNLYWYRRVMGKEIKFLLHFVKESKQDESGMPNNRFLAERTGGTYSTLKVQPAELEDSGVYFCASSQDKVWGRRYEQYFGPGTRLTVT.

This clonotype occurred a few times. The chain is built from TRBV11-2 and TRBJ1-1; D is ambiguous. Germline loops: CDR1 SGHAT, CDR2 FQNNGV. The CDR3 contains 12 residues. Trimming shortened V by 5 bases and J by 10 bases, and 14 bases separated the two germline ends. The CDR3 sequence: CASSLPGMGAFF. In DNA, the CDR3 is TGTGCCAGCAGCCTCCCTGGGATGGGAGCTTTCTTT.

This clonotype appeared many times. The chain recombines TRBV12-3 or TRBV12-4 with TRBJ2-3; 8 bases line up with TRBD2. The CDR3 covers 15 residues. J gave up 3 bases and V 6 bases, and 8 bases lay outside the gene matches. The CDR3 is CASRPRGGLTDTQYF. CDR3 DNA sequence: TGTGCCAGCAGACCCCGGGGGGGCCTTACAGATACGCAGTATTTT.

DNA for the CDR3: TGTGCCAGCAGCTATCCCTCTAGCGGGGGGGGTGATACGCAGTATTTT. Amino acid sequence: CASSYPSSGGGDTQYF. The chain combines TRBV7-9 with TRBJ2-3, with TRBD2 identical over 12 bases. Germline V gene data show CDR1 as SEHNR and CDR2 as FQNEAQ (reference sequence). This CDR3 comprises 16 residues. V was pared by 4 bases and J by 6 bases, with 8 bases of the junction left unmatched.